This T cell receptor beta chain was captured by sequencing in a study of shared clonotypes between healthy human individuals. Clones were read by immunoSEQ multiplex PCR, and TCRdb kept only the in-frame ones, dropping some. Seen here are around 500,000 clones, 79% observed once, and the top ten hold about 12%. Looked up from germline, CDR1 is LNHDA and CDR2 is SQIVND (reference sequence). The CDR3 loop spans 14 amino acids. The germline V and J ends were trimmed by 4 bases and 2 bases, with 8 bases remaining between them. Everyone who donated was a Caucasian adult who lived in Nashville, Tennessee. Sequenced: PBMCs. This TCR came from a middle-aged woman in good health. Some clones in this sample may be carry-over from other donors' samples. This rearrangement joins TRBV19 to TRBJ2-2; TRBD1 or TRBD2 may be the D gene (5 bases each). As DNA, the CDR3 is TGTGCCAGTAGTACCGGGGCTAACACCGGGGAGCTGTTTTTT. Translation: CASSTGANTGELFF.